These T cell receptor beta chains were read from a single sample in a study of CD8 T cells in Susac syndrome. In TCRdb, the immunoSEQ multiplex PCR reads were re-called with MiXCR into one record per CDR3 protein. This repertoire shows roughly 70,000 distinct CDR3 sequences, under 96% found once; its top ten account for more than 0.09%. The source material was CD4+ T cells from PBMCs. The receptor set was obtained from a human donor with multiple sclerosis. Each CDR3 is given with its conserved first and last residue. A D gene is named only where the DNA matches it firmly. Size is stated for part of the rows, as once, few or many counts, or as a class when the clone is expanded.

V gene: TRBV29-1; D gene: TRBD1; clone size: NA; J gene: TRBJ1-6; CDR3 protein: CSVRLGTGVNSPLHF; CDR3 DNA: TGCAGCGTACGGCTTGGGACAGGGGTTAATTCACCCCTCCACTTT
V gene: TRBV6-6; D gene: NA; clone size: NA; J gene: TRBJ2-7; CDR3 protein: CASSLSGLGEQYF; CDR3 DNA: TGTGCCAGCAGTCTCTCTGGACTCGGCGAGCAGTACTTC
V gene: TRBV7-2; D gene: TRBD2; clone size: NA; J gene: TRBJ2-1; CDR3 protein: CASSLKHNWTSLNEQFF; CDR3 DNA: TGTGCCAGCAGCTTAAAACACAATTGGACTAGTCTTAATGAGCAGTTCTTC
V gene: TRBV14; D gene: NA; clone size: NA; J gene: TRBJ2-3; CDR3 protein: CASSQGAGTRADTQYF; CDR3 DNA: TGTGCCAGCAGCCAAGGAGCGGGCACTAGGGCAGATACGCAGTATTTT
V gene: TRBV6-2/TRBV6-3; D gene: TRBD1; clone size: NA; J gene: TRBJ1-1; CDR3 protein: CASSTEDRGGTEAFF; CDR3 DNA: TGTGCCAGCAGTACCGAGGACAGGGGAGGAACTGAAGCTTTCTTT
V gene: TRBV7-9; D gene: NA; clone size: NA; J gene: TRBJ1-6; CDR3 protein: CASSLLADLPLHF; CDR3 DNA: TGTGCCAGCAGCTTACTGGCCGATTTACCCCTCCACTTT
V gene: TRBV24-1; D gene: TRBD2; clone size: NA; J gene: TRBJ2-1; CDR3 protein: CATSAAGGPQFF; CDR3 DNA: TGTGCCACTTCCGCGGCGGGGGGCCCCCAGTTCTTC
V gene: TRBV18; D gene: TRBD1; clone size: NA; J gene: TRBJ2-3; CDR3 protein: CASSTQGSTDTQYF; CDR3 DNA: TGTGCCAGCTCAACACAGGGGAGCACAGATACGCAGTATTTT
V gene: TRBV5-1; D gene: TRBD2; clone size: NA; J gene: TRBJ2-7; CDR3 protein: CASSNSGGSGGRIYEQYF; CDR3 DNA: TGCGCCAGCAGCAATTCGGGCGGTAGCGGGGGAAGAATCTACGAGCAGTACTTC
V gene: TRBV27; D gene: TRBD1; clone size: NA; J gene: TRBJ1-5; CDR3 protein: CASSPQGTGRGWGNQPQHF; CDR3 DNA: TGTGCCAGCAGTCCGCAGGGGACAGGTCGGGGTTGGGGCAATCAGCCCCAGCATTTT
V gene: TRBV20-1; D gene: TRBD1; clone size: NA; J gene: TRBJ2-1; CDR3 protein: CSARDPGGPYDNEQFF; CDR3 DNA: TGCAGTGCTAGAGATCCAGGGGGCCCTTACGACAATGAGCAGTTCTTC
V gene: TRBV11-2; D gene: TRBD1; clone size: few; J gene: TRBJ1-5; CDR3 protein: CASSLVGGDQPQHF; CDR3 DNA: TGTGCCAGCAGCTTAGTAGGGGGCGATCAGCCCCAGCATTTT
V gene: TRBV4-2; D gene: NA; clone size: NA; J gene: TRBJ1-2; CDR3 protein: CASSQGAVWNYGYTF; CDR3 DNA: TGTGCCAGCAGCCAAGGTGCGGTCTGGAACTATGGCTACACCTTC
V gene: TRBV7-9; D gene: TRBD2; clone size: NA; J gene: TRBJ2-5; CDR3 protein: CASSPTSGGQETQYF; CDR3 DNA: TGTGCCAGCAGTCCGACTAGCGGGGGACAAGAGACCCAGTACTTC
V gene: TRBV24-1; D gene: NA; clone size: NA; J gene: TRBJ1-2; CDR3 protein: CATSDGAFYGYTF; CDR3 DNA: TGTGCCACCAGTGATGGAGCTTTCTATGGCTACACCTTC
V gene: TRBV7-9; D gene: NA; clone size: NA; J gene: TRBJ2-7; CDR3 protein: CASSMDSAYEQYF; CDR3 DNA: TGTGCCAGCAGCATGGACAGTGCCTACGAGCAGTACTTC
V gene: TRBV29-1; D gene: TRBD1; clone size: NA; J gene: TRBJ2-5; CDR3 protein: CSVGTATVETQYF; CDR3 DNA: TGCAGCGTGGGGACAGCGACGGTCGAGACCCAGTACTTC
V gene: TRBV20-1; D gene: NA; clone size: NA; J gene: TRBJ2-3; CDR3 protein: CSARVVDTQYF; CDR3 DNA: TGCAGTGCCCGGGTGGTGGATACGCAGTATTTT
V gene: TRBV13; D gene: TRBD1; clone size: NA; J gene: TRBJ2-7; CDR3 protein: CASSYDRERQEQYF; CDR3 DNA: TGTGCCAGCAGCTACGACAGGGAACGTCAGGAGCAGTACTTC
V gene: TRBV12-3/TRBV12-4; D gene: NA; clone size: NA; J gene: TRBJ2-2; CDR3 protein: CASSPGQNTGELFF; CDR3 DNA: TGTGCCAGCAGTCCTGGACAGAACACCGGGGAGCTGTTTTTT
V gene: TRBV7-2; D gene: NA; clone size: once; J gene: TRBJ1-4; CDR3 protein: CASNESPGREKLFF; CDR3 DNA: TGTGCCAGCAACGAAAGTCCGGGGCGGGAAAAACTGTTTTTT
V gene: TRBV6-2/TRBV6-3; D gene: NA; clone size: NA; J gene: TRBJ2-1; CDR3 protein: CASRAPSLLEQFF; CDR3 DNA: TGTGCCAGCAGGGCGCCTAGCCTCCTGGAGCAGTTCTTC
V gene: TRBV2; D gene: NA; clone size: NA; J gene: TRBJ2-7; CDR3 protein: CASSEVKWADEQYF; CDR3 DNA: TGTGCCAGCAGTGAAGTTAAATGGGCAGATGAGCAGTACTTC
V gene: TRBV18; D gene: TRBD2; clone size: NA; J gene: TRBJ2-5; CDR3 protein: CASSPGLAGGLQETQYF; CDR3 DNA: TGTGCCAGCTCACCCGGACTAGCGGGGGGCCTCCAAGAGACCCAGTACTTC
V gene: TRBV6-2/TRBV6-3; D gene: NA; clone size: NA; J gene: TRBJ1-5; CDR3 protein: CASSYTDGRNQPQHF; CDR3 DNA: TGTGCCAGCAGTTACACGGACGGCCGCAATCAGCCCCAGCATTTT
V gene: TRBV20-1; D gene: NA; clone size: NA; J gene: TRBJ2-5; CDR3 protein: CSAPDSYQETQYF; CDR3 DNA: TGCAGTGCTCCGGACAGCTACCAAGAGACCCAGTACTTC
V gene: TRBV5-6; D gene: NA; clone size: NA; J gene: TRBJ2-1; CDR3 protein: CASSFGRVDEQFF; CDR3 DNA: TGTGCCAGCAGCTTTGGCAGGGTCGATGAGCAGTTCTTC
V gene: TRBV27; D gene: NA; clone size: NA; J gene: TRBJ2-3; CDR3 protein: CASAALTDTQYF; CDR3 DNA: TGTGCCAGCGCAGCACTCACAGATACGCAGTATTTT
V gene: TRBV20-1; D gene: NA; clone size: NA; J gene: TRBJ2-1; CDR3 protein: CSARGFSRGIKFF; CDR3 DNA: TGCAGTGCTAGAGGCTTCAGCAGGGGAATCAAGTTCTTC
V gene: TRBV4-2; D gene: TRBD1; clone size: NA; J gene: TRBJ1-1; CDR3 protein: CASSIDRGNTEAFF; CDR3 DNA: TGTGCCAGCAGTATCGACAGGGGTAACACTGAAGCTTTCTTT
V gene: TRBV5-1; D gene: NA; clone size: NA; J gene: TRBJ2-3; CDR3 protein: CASSPGASTDTQYF; CDR3 DNA: TGCGCCAGCAGCCCAGGGGCTAGCACAGATACGCAGTATTTT
V gene: TRBV20-1; D gene: TRBD2; clone size: NA; J gene: TRBJ2-1; CDR3 protein: CSARDRRASGTYNEQFF; CDR3 DNA: TGCAGTGCTAGAGATCGTCGGGCTAGCGGGACCTACAATGAGCAGTTCTTC
V gene: TRBV7-2; D gene: TRBD2; clone size: NA; J gene: TRBJ2-2; CDR3 protein: CASSSGGTGELFF; CDR3 DNA: TGTGCCAGCAGCTCGGGGGGCACCGGGGAGCTGTTTTTT
V gene: TRBV5-4; D gene: NA; clone size: few; J gene: TRBJ2-1; CDR3 protein: CASSLDTYNEQFF; CDR3 DNA: TGTGCCAGCAGCTTGGACACTTACAATGAGCAGTTCTTC
V gene: TRBV11-3; D gene: NA; clone size: NA; J gene: TRBJ2-7; CDR3 protein: CASSRDWSSYEQYF; CDR3 DNA: TGTGCCAGCAGCCGGGACTGGAGCTCCTACGAGCAGTACTTC
V gene: TRBV5-4; D gene: NA; clone size: NA; J gene: TRBJ2-1; CDR3 protein: CASSSPGLSYNEQFF; CDR3 DNA: TGTGCCAGCAGTTCACCGGGACTTTCCTACAATGAGCAGTTCTTC
V gene: TRBV4-1; D gene: TRBD1; clone size: NA; J gene: TRBJ1-1; CDR3 protein: CASSQFMNRGLTEAFF; CDR3 DNA: TGCGCCAGCAGCCAGTTCATGAACAGGGGGCTCACTGAAGCTTTCTTT
V gene: TRBV7-3; D gene: NA; clone size: NA; J gene: TRBJ2-1; CDR3 protein: CASSPSSSSYNEQFF; CDR3 DNA: TGTGCCAGCAGCCCTTCGTCCAGCTCCTACAATGAGCAGTTCTTC
V gene: TRBV30; D gene: NA; clone size: NA; J gene: TRBJ1-2; CDR3 protein: CASGLNYGYTF; CDR3 DNA: TGTGCCAGTGGTCTAAACTATGGCTACACCTTC
V gene: TRBV7-2; D gene: NA; clone size: NA; J gene: TRBJ1-2; CDR3 protein: CASSLNVGGIDGYTF; CDR3 DNA: TGTGCCAGCAGCTTAAATGTAGGCGGGATAGACGGCTACACCTTC
V gene: TRBV12-3/TRBV12-4; D gene: NA; clone size: once; J gene: TRBJ2-1; CDR3 protein: CASTLSLPEQFF; CDR3 DNA: TGTGCCAGCACCCTTAGCCTCCCGGAGCAGTTCTTC
V gene: TRBV27; D gene: TRBD2; clone size: NA; J gene: TRBJ2-5; CDR3 protein: CATRLAGRQETQYF; CDR3 DNA: TGTGCCACCAGACTAGCGGGGCGACAAGAGACCCAGTACTTC
V gene: TRBV20-1; D gene: TRBD2; clone size: NA; J gene: TRBJ2-4; CDR3 protein: CSAREGLAHIQYF; CDR3 DNA: TGCAGTGCTAGAGAGGGACTAGCACACATTCAGTACTTC
V gene: TRBV20-1; D gene: NA; clone size: NA; J gene: TRBJ2-3; CDR3 protein: CSASGGGTDTQYF; CDR3 DNA: TGCAGTGCTAGTGGCGGGGGCACAGATACGCAGTATTTT
V gene: TRBV12-3/TRBV12-4; D gene: NA; clone size: NA; J gene: TRBJ2-3; CDR3 protein: CASSWVGGHTDTQYF; CDR3 DNA: TGTGCCAGCAGTTGGGTGGGGGGCCACACAGATACGCAGTATTTT
V gene: TRBV2; D gene: NA; clone size: NA; J gene: TRBJ2-7; CDR3 protein: CASSDHTGDEQYF; CDR3 DNA: TGTGCCAGCAGTGACCATACAGGCGACGAGCAGTACTTC
V gene: TRBV5-1; D gene: NA; clone size: once; J gene: TRBJ2-5; CDR3 protein: CASSLERSQETQYF; CDR3 DNA: TGCGCCAGCAGCTTGGAGCGGTCCCAAGAGACCCAGTACTTC
V gene: TRBV29-1; D gene: TRBD2; clone size: once; J gene: TRBJ2-3; CDR3 protein: CSVGEGRDTQYF; CDR3 DNA: TGCAGCGTTGGGGAGGGGAGAGATACGCAGTATTTT
V gene: TRBV30; D gene: TRBD1; clone size: NA; J gene: TRBJ1-4; CDR3 protein: CAWSVDRDEKLFF; CDR3 DNA: TGTGCCTGGAGTGTGGACAGGGACGAAAAACTGTTTTTT